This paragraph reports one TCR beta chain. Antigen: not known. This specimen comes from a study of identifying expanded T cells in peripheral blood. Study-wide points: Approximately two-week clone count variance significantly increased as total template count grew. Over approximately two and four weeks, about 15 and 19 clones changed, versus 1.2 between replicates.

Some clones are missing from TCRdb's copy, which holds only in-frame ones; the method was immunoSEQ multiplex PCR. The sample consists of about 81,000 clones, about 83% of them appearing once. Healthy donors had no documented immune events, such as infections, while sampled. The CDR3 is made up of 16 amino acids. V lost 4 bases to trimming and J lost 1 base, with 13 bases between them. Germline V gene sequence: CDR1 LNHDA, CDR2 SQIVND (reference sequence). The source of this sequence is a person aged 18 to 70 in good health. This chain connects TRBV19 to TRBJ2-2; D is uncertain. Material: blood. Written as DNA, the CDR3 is TGTGCCAGTAGTAGGGCGGTGGAAGGGAACACCGGGGAGCTGTTTTTT. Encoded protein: CASSRAVEGNTGELFF.